One and the same sample provided the 20 T cell receptor beta chains below, sequenced in a study of PD-1 blockade in classical Hodgkin lymphoma. Clones were read by immunoSEQ multiplex PCR, and TCRdb kept only the in-frame ones, dropping some. Here the sample spans about 110,000 clones, 80% to 90% being singletons. Relapse after autologous stem cell transplantation occurred in every patient, and brentuximab vedotin exposure varied. Sequences were derived from peripheral blood mononuclear cells (PBMCs), sampled before the second cycle of nivolumab. These receptor sequences come from a human donor with classical Hodgkin lymphoma.

This clone was found once. This sequence joins TRBV2 and TRBJ2-7; TRBD2 is a possible D gene (6 bases). Per germline, CDR1 SNHLY and CDR2 FYNNEI. There are 14 residues in the CDR3. V lost 4 bases and J 0 bases, leaving 10 bases between the germline ends. CDR3 DNA sequence: TGTGCCAGCAGTGGGGACTCGAGCTCCTACGAGCAGTACTTC. Its translation is CASSGDSSSYEQYF.

A remark on this clone: One junction end disagrees with the germline gene, perhaps due to a read error. The genes are TRBV7-7 and TRBJ2-2; tentative D call: TRBD1 (7 bases). The CDR3 totals 17 residues. In germline, CDR1 is SSHAT, CDR2 FNYEAQ (reference sequence). DNA of the CDR3: TGTGCTAGCAGTCCCTCAGGGGGGCCACCGAACACCGGGGAGCTGTTTTTT. The encoded protein is CASSPSGGPPNTGELFF.

The V gene is TRBV29-1, the J gene TRBJ2-1; TRBD1 is a possible D gene (6 bases). V lost 7 bases and J 4 bases, leaving 14 bases between the germline ends. The length of the CDR3 is 13 residues. Per the germline V gene, CDR1 is SQVTM and CDR2 is ANQGSEA. The CDR3 sequence: CSAAGTPYNEQFF. DNA for the CDR3: TGCAGCGCGGCCGGGACACCATACAATGAGCAGTTCTTC.

The chain carries TRBV10-3 and TRBJ1-3; D is unresolved. V lost 6 bases and J lost 0, with 6 bases in between. The CDR3 contains 13 residues. Per the germline V gene, CDR1 is ENHRY and CDR2 is SYGVKD. Here the CDR3 DNA reads TGTGCCATCAGGACTAGCTCTGGAAACACCATATATTTT. Residues: CAIRTSSGNTIYF.

The chain joins TRBV5-1 to TRBJ2-5; the D call may be TRBD1 or TRBD2 (7 bases each). Germline V gives CDR1 SGHRS, CDR2 YFSETQ. V was shortened by 3 bases and J by 2 bases, with 11 bases between the two germline ends. CDR3 length: 14 residues. The CDR3: CASSWGGQQETQYF. The CDR3 DNA is TGCGCCAGCAGCTGGGGGGGACAGCAAGAGACCCAGTACTTC.

The chain carries TRBV9 and TRBJ2-1, with 7 positions matching TRBD1. The ends lost 2 bases at V and 5 bases at J; junction bases unmatched: 13. The CDR3 covers 17 residues. Germline loops: CDR1 SGDLS, CDR2 YYNGEE. The CDR3 loop reads CASSVLQGSWGDNEQFF. CDR3 DNA sequence: TGTGCCAGCAGCGTCCTACAGGGGTCCTGGGGTGACAATGAGCAGTTCTTC.

J is TRBJ2-7 and V is TRBV4-3; D possibly corresponds to TRBD2 (5 bases). V was clipped by 1 base and J by 4 bases, with 14 bases between them. Germline values: CDR1 LGHNA, CDR2 YSLEER. The CDR3 loop spans 15 amino acids. This CDR3 is CASSQGAAGVYEQYF. CDR3 sequence (DNA): TGCGCCAGCAGCCAAGGAGCGGCAGGCGTGTACGAGCAGTACTTC.

The rearrangement links TRBV6-5 to TRBJ2-5; D is perhaps TRBD2 (6 bases). The CDR3 spans 14 residues. The ends were cut back, 0 bases at V and 5 bases at J, with 10 bases in the middle. Germline assignment: CDR1 MNHEY and CDR2 SVGAGI. The CDR3 sequence is CASSYSPGRETQYF. The CDR3 coding sequence is TGTGCCAGCAGTTACTCCCCAGGGAGGGAGACCCAGTACTTC.

A single count supports this clone. The rearrangement joins TRBV4-1 to TRBJ1-2; 7 nucleotides match TRBD1. The length of the CDR3 is 15 residues. V gave up 4 bases and J gave up 3 bases; unmatched junction bases: 8. From germline, CDR1 is MGHRA and CDR2 YSYEKL. CDR3 loop: CASSPGRGGDYGYTF. CDR3 nucleotide sequence: TGCGCCAGCAGCCCCGGTAGAGGGGGCGACTATGGCTACACCTTC.

The chain carries TRBV27 and TRBJ2-5; 7 nucleotides agree with TRBD1. Germline loops: CDR1 MNHEY, CDR2 SMNVEV (reference sequence). CDR3 size: 15 residues. Unmatched junction bases numbered 11, after V lost 0 bases and J lost 10 bases. This CDR3 is CASSLSGTEGKDQYF. The CDR3 nucleotides are TGTGCCAGCAGTTTATCCGGGACAGAGGGGAAGGACCAGTACTTC.

The V call is TRBV7-2, the J call TRBJ2-3, with no clear D. This CDR3 spans 16 amino acids. Trimming pared 2 bases from V and 0 bases from J, leaving 12 bases between. Germline values: CDR1 SGHTA, CDR2 FQGNSA. CDR3: CASSLNPPTSTDTQYF. The DNA of the CDR3 is TGTGCCAGCAGCTTAAATCCGCCGACTAGCACAGATACGCAGTATTTT.

The CDR3 loop is CASSQVSSGRYEQYF. CDR3 nucleotide sequence: TGCGCCAGCAGCCAAGTTTCTAGCGGGAGGTACGAGCAGTACTTC. V gene TRBV4-3 combines with J gene TRBJ2-7; TRBD2 agrees at 11 bases. Germline V CDR1 and CDR2: LGHNA, YSLEER. The CDR3 is 15 amino acids. V shed 1 base, J shed 4 bases, and the junction held 3 bases outside the gene matches.

J is TRBJ2-5 and V is TRBV11-3; TRBD1 is a possible D gene (5 bases). The germline V and J ends were trimmed by 5 bases and 5 bases, with 9 bases remaining between them. Germline lookup yields CDR1 SGHNT and CDR2 YENEEA. The CDR3 covers 12 residues. Here the CDR3 reads CASSRGRETQYF. In nucleotides, the CDR3 is TGTGCCAGCAGCAGGGGTCGGGAGACCCAGTACTTC.

This chain uses TRBV27 with TRBJ2-2; 7 bases are a match to TRBD2. This CDR3 has 16 residues. Germline assignment: CDR1 MNHEY and CDR2 SMNVEV (reference sequence). V lost 2 bases and J lost 1; bases outside the gene matches: 4. The CDR3: CASSLRRGGNTGELFF. The CDR3 nucleotides read TGTGCCAGCAGTTTACGGCGCGGGGGGAACACCGGGGAGCTGTTTTTT.

V is TRBV29-1 and J is TRBJ2-5; D might be TRBD2 (6 bases). V lost 4 bases and J lost 7, with 13 bases in between. Germline CDR1 is SQVTM and CDR2 is ANQGSEA. This CDR3 comprises 12 residues. The CDR3 region is CSVVAGRMTQYF. CDR3 bases: TGCAGCGTTGTCGCGGGGAGAATGACCCAGTACTTC.

This chain connects TRBV20-1 to TRBJ1-2; D not resolved. The CDR3 runs to 10 residues. Deletions cut 6 bases from V and 1 base from J, with 3 bases between. Per the germline V gene, CDR1 is DFQATT and CDR2 is SNEGSKA (reference sequence). Here the CDR3 DNA reads TGCAGTGCCTTTAACTATGGCTACACCTTC. As protein: CSAFNYGYTF.

The chain links TRBV6-5 to TRBJ2-7; D not certain. The germline gives CDR1 MNHEY, CDR2 SVGAGI. The CDR3 is 14 amino acids. Trimming removed 5 bases from V and 2 bases from J, with 13 bases in between. The DNA of the CDR3 is TGTGCCAGCAGTATGGACGGTGGCCCCTACGAGCAGTACTTC. As protein: CASSMDGGPYEQYF.

J is TRBJ1-1 and V is TRBV10-3; D is unclear. The CDR3 runs to 14 residues. Germline V gives CDR1 ENHRY, CDR2 SYGVKD. The ends were cut back, 4 bases at V and 0 bases at J, with 9 bases in the middle. CDR3 amino acids: CAISGESLNTEAFF. In DNA form, the CDR3 reads TGTGCCATCAGTGGTGAGTCCCTGAACACTGAAGCTTTCTTT.

With respect to this clone: The germline gene is not matched at one end of the junction; a read error may be the cause. The chain combines TRBV11-2 with TRBJ1-1; D remains unclear. Looked up from germline, CDR1 is SGHAT and CDR2 is FQNNGV. The CDR3 has 15 residues. This CDR3 is CATSLKGSLNTEAFF. CDR3 sequence (DNA): TGTGCCACCAGCTTAAAGGGCAGCTTGAACACTGAAGCTTTCTTT. The full variable domain, rest sourced from reference TRBV11-2 and TRBJ1-1, is EAGVAQSPRYKIIEKRQSVAFWCNPISGHATLYWYQQILGQGPKLLIQFQNNGVVDDSQLPKDRFSAERLKGVDSTLKIQPAKLEDSAVYLCATSLKGSLNTEAFFGQGTRLTVV.

This chain links TRBV4-3 with TRBJ1-5; no clear D gene. Trimming pared 1 base from V and 0 bases from J, leaving 7 bases between. CDR1 and CDR2 (germline): LGHNA, YSLEER. CDR3 size: 15 residues. CDR3 in amino acids: CASSQGANSNQPQHF. CDR3 in DNA: TGCGCCAGCAGCCAAGGGGCAAATAGCAATCAGCCCCAGCATTTT.